This is a list of T cell receptor beta chains from one sample in a study of early T cells in non-severe SARS-CoV-2 infection. TCRdb re-called the 5' RACE reads with MiXCR, one entry per CDR3 protein. The sample records about 36,000 distinct CDR3 sequences, more than 8% being singletons. Sample: whole blood. These receptors were taken from an adult who was a healthcare worker with PCR-confirmed SARS-CoV-2 infection or an uninfected control (not recorded which). Each CDR3 is given with its conserved first and last residue. The D gene is left open where the match is weak. Clone size is shown for a subset of rows, as once, few, many or a class of expanded clone.

clone_size j_call cdr3_length d_call v_call cdr3_nt cdr3_aa
- TRBJ2-1 20 TRBD2 TRBV9 TGTGCCAGCAGCGTAACCTCTTTGACCCTCGTAGCGGGGGGGCACAATGAGCAGTTCTTC CASSVTSLTLVAGGHNEQFF
many TRBJ2-6 17 - TRBV7-2 TGTGCCAGCACCAGGGCGGGCCTCGTCTCTGGGGCCAACGTCCTGACTTTC CASTRAGLVSGANVLTF
- TRBJ2-3 14 - TRBV7-9 TGTGCCAGCAGCTTAGGCCTGGGAATAGATACGCAGTATTTT CASSLGLGIDTQYF
many TRBJ1-1 14 - TRBV29-1 TGCAGCGTTGACCCGACAGCCGTGGGGACTGAAGCTTTCTTT CSVDPTAVGTEAFF
many TRBJ2-6 18 - TRBV13 TGTGCCAGCAGCCCTACGCGGGACAGTCCCTCTGGGGCCAACGTCCTGACTTTC CASSPTRDSPSGANVLTF
few TRBJ1-1 14 - TRBV7-9 TGTGCCAGCAGCTCCCGTTCGGTGAACACTGAAGCTTTCTTT CASSSRSVNTEAFF
many TRBJ2-5 11 - TRBV5-6 TGTGCCAGCAGCTGGGGCGAGACCCAGTACTTC CASSWGETQYF
many TRBJ2-7 12 TRBD1 TRBV5-1 TGCGCCAGCAGACGAACAGGGGACGAGCAGTACTTC CASRRTGDEQYF
many TRBJ2-3 12 - TRBV7-9 TGTGCCAGCAGCTCGATGGGGGATACGCAGTATTTT CASSSMGDTQYF
many TRBJ1-5 15 TRBD1 TRBV28 TGTGCCAGCAGTTTGGCAGGGGGCTTGTATCAGCCCCAGCATTTT CASSLAGGLYQPQHF